This T cell receptor (beta chain) is drawn from a study of blood T cell repertoires in COVID-19 (dated by TCRdb to the early 2020s). For the study in its entirety: Collaborator samples came from the United States, Italy and Spain and covered acute and convalescent phases of COVID-19. The prospective study material was composed of cDNA or gDNA derived from T cells, B-cell-depleted T cells, or PBMCs. The dataset comprised deeply sampled blood TCRbeta repertoires from subjects exposed to, actively infected with, or recovered from COVID-19. The repertoires were released in a freely available public database intended as a resource for research on the immune response to SARS-CoV-2. Samples came from the ongoing ImmuneRACE study (first 160 participants) plus 1,254 subjects from 6 global collaborators. Nearly every sample came with metadata listing a de-identified subject ID, COVID-19 status, age in years and sex. HLA class I and class II types, where available, came from metadata supplied by the sample provider rather than from assay-based typing. Summary of the overall study and its limitations: How much clinical and demographic metadata was included differed by source and by participant, and the metadata was provided uncurated.

The collaborating institutions used their own protocols to collect whole blood in K2EDTA tubes. For TCRbeta analysis, collaborators shipped samples as frozen whole blood, isolated PBMCs, or DNA extracted from either of those sample types. The CDR1 and CDR2 encoded by the germline V gene are MNHEY and SVGAGI. The junction shows trimming of 4 bases on V and 6 bases on J, and the gene matches do not reach 10 bases of it. Spanning cysteine to phenylalanine, the CDR3 consists of 15 amino acids. Only the CDR3 region is kept as DNA, spanning 45 bases read in frame from base 1. TCRbeta CDR3 regions were amplified from genomic DNA by means of the immunoSEQ Assay, a bias-controlled multiplex PCR. Per the source publication's procedure: Nucleated cell counts per sample were estimated from amplification of reference gene primers within the assay. To quantify the absolute abundance of each unique TCRbeta CDR3 rearrangement, sequence reads were collapsed and filtered. For each sample, productive Simpson clonality was calculated as the square root of Simpson's diversity index across productive rearrangements. Drawn from immuneACCESS, this table holds only the in-frame rearrangements with V and J called that TCRdb kept. Clones are partly lost; checked studies trace under half to an unresolved V gene and leave the rest unexplained. That table is the source of V, J and clone size, and D and trimming were worked out from the DNA. For this sample there are about 320,000 clones; approximately 85% appear just once. The ten biggest clones cover approximately 7.9% of the sample.

To note about this clone: Its antigen has not been determined. No much larger clone exists at a distance of one base, and base qualities are not known.

The sequenced sample consisted of peripheral blood. This sequence was found in a human donor in a cohort sampled during active COVID-19. This sequence uses TRBV6-5 and TRBJ1-2, with 8 bases matching TRBD1. The CDR3 reads CASSFTTGVNDGYTF. The DNA reads TGTGCCAGCAGTTTTACGACAGGGGTCAATGATGGCTACACCTTC.